Listed here are 32 T cell receptor beta chains from one sample, sequenced in a study of cytomegalovirus exposure and HLA in healthy donors. PCR amplification relied on 60 Vbeta primers (plus 13 Jbeta primers). Method: immunoSEQ multiplex PCR; TCRdb's copy keeps in-frame clones and lacks some. This table has 70,000 to 95,000 clones, roughly 60% appearing once. Sequencing input: PBMCs. Every receptor here comes from a young woman in good health and CMV-seropositive.

For the CDR3, the DNA is TGTGCCACCGAAGACAGCTCTGGAAACACCATATATTTT. This gives the protein CATEDSSGNTIYF. This chain connects TRBV28 to TRBJ1-3; D may be TRBD1 (5 bases). Deletions cut 10 bases from V and 0 bases from J, with 10 bases between. The germline V gene encodes CDR1 MDHEN and CDR2 SYDVKM. The CDR3 is 13 amino acids.

The J gene is TRBJ1-5, the V gene TRBV7-8; D remains ambiguous. Germline V CDR1 and CDR2: SGHVS, FQNEAQ. Deletions cut 0 bases from V and 7 bases from J, with 4 bases between. The CDR3 has 12 amino acids. CDR3 amino acids: CASSLASQPQHF. CDR3 DNA sequence: TGTGCCAGCAGCTTAGCGAGCCAGCCCCAGCATTTT.

The rearrangement uses TRBV28 and TRBJ1-2; tentative D call: TRBD1 (5 bases). Trimming removed 4 bases at V and 7 bases at J, with 10 bases between. Germline-derived CDR1 and CDR2 are MDHEN and SYDVKM. This CDR3 is 12 amino acids long. The CDR3, as DNA: TGTGCCAGCAGTTCTGGGGGGGGTGGCTACACCTTC. The encoded protein is CASSSGGGGYTF.

This clone appeared many times. The chain has TRBV7-2 and TRBJ2-7, with D possibly being TRBD2 (5 bases). The CDR3 is 15 amino acids. Trimming removed 5 bases at V and 7 bases at J, with 21 bases between. Germline loops: CDR1 SGHTA, CDR2 FQGNSA. CDR3 sequence: CASSLEVRGTREQYF. DNA for the CDR3: TGTGCCAGCAGCCTGGAAGTACGTGGCACTAGGGAGCAGTACTTC.

This clone occurred a few times. This sequence joins TRBV7-2 and TRBJ2-1, with TRBD2 as a possible D gene (7 bases). CDR1 and CDR2 (germline): SGHTA, FQGNSA. Trimming cost V 8 bases and J 0 bases, with 14 bases left between them. The CDR3 runs 15 residues. This CDR3 is CASSGGSFSYNEQFF. The CDR3 DNA reads as TGTGCCAGCTCGGGGGGCTCATTCTCCTACAATGAGCAGTTCTTC.

The V and J genes are TRBV6-5 and TRBJ2-1, with 9 positions matching TRBD2. This CDR3 spans 14 amino acids. The V and J ends lost 6 bases and 7 bases, in that order; junction bases with no gene match: 7. Germline lookup yields CDR1 MNHEY and CDR2 SVGAGI. The CDR3 sequence: CASRGAGGPNEQFF. CDR3 DNA sequence: TGTGCCAGCAGAGGGGCGGGGGGGCCAAATGAGCAGTTCTTC.

This chain uses TRBV7-8 with TRBJ1-2, with 7 bases fitting TRBD1. Losses at the gene ends were 2 bases for V and 7 bases for J; bases not matched to a gene: 4. The CDR3 has 13 residues. Germline CDR1 SGHVS, CDR2 FQNEAQ. CDR3 coding DNA: TGTGCCAGCAGCTTACAACAGGGGTCTGGCTACACCTTC. The encoded protein is CASSLQQGSGYTF.

This chain joins TRBV19 and TRBJ1-6; no clear D gene. The CDR3 is 13 amino acids. Germline CDR1 and CDR2: LNHDA and SQIVND (reference sequence). The germline V and J ends were trimmed by 5 bases and 6 bases, with 8 bases remaining between them. The CDR3 sequence is CASSGRPNSPLHF. Here the CDR3 DNA reads TGTGCCAGTAGTGGCCGCCCTAATTCACCCCTCCACTTT. The whole variable domain, filled in from reference TRBV19 and TRBJ1-6, reads DGGITQSPKYLFRKEGQNVTLSCEQNLNHDAMYWYRQDPGQGLRLIYYSQIVNDFQKGDIAEGYSVSREKKESFPLTVTSAQKNPTAFYLCASSGRPNSPLHFGNGTRLTVT.

This chain connects TRBV10-3 to TRBJ1-5, with 8 nucleotides matching TRBD1. V was pared by 6 bases and J by 3 bases, with 1 base of the junction left unmatched. The germline CDR1 and CDR2 sequences are ENHRY and SYGVKD. CDR3 size: 13 residues. The CDR3 here is CAIRGQVNQPQHF. The CDR3 nucleotides are TGTGCCATCAGGGGACAGGTCAATCAGCCCCAGCATTTT.

This chain links TRBV10-3 with TRBJ2-5; D is perhaps TRBD1 (7 bases). The end of the DNA aligns better with TRBJ2-7, so the J call may be wrong. The CDR3 has 13 amino acids. Germline CDR1 is ENHRY and CDR2 is SYGVKD. The CDR3 DNA reads TGTGCCACCACAGACAGGGAGGACTACGAGCAGTACTTC. It translates to CATTDREDYEQYF.

In its sample, this clone was seen once. The chain carries TRBV27 and TRBJ2-5, with TRBD2 matching over 8 bases. This CDR3 comprises 12 residues. The junction had 6 bases not matched to a gene; V was cut back by 10 bases and J by 5 bases. Germline loops: CDR1 MNHEY, CDR2 SMNVEV (reference sequence). The CDR3 protein is CATEVAGETQYF. In nucleotides, the CDR3 is TGTGCCACCGAAGTAGCGGGGGAGACCCAGTACTTC.

This chain connects TRBV6-1 to TRBJ1-1; 8 bases align to TRBD1. Germline V gene lookup returns CDR1 MNHNS and CDR2 SASEGT. The CDR3 is 15 residues long. V lost 3 bases and J lost 1; bases outside the gene matches: 4. In DNA form, the CDR3 reads TGTGCCAGCAGTGATTGGGGACAGGCGAACACTGAAGCTTTCTTT. Its protein is CASSDWGQANTEAFF.

The gene calls are TRBV7-2 and TRBJ2-5; D is perhaps TRBD2 (7 bases). The end of the DNA is better explained by TRBJ2-7, so the J call may be wrong. The CDR3 totals 15 residues. CDR1 is SGHTA and CDR2 is FQGNSA in the germline V gene. CDR3 amino acids: CASSLGAGAPYEQYF. CDR3 nucleotide sequence: TGTGCCAGCAGCTTAGGGGCGGGGGCCCCCTACGAGCAGTACTTC.

The table lists this clone with a few counts. The rearrangement joins TRBV4-2 to TRBJ2-3, with 14 bases matching TRBD2. CDR3 length: 18 residues. From germline, CDR1 is LGHNA and CDR2 YNFKEQ. Unmatched junction bases numbered 7, after V lost 0 bases and J lost 5 bases. The CDR3 DNA follows: TGTGCCAGCAGCCAAGAAACGACTAGCGGGGGGGAGGAAGATACGCAGTATTTT. Amino acids: CASSQETTSGGEEDTQYF.

J is TRBJ2-3 and V is TRBV6-4; 7 bases align to TRBD2. Germline V gene data show CDR1 as MRHNA and CDR2 as SNTAGT. V dropped 2 bases and J dropped 5; count of bases not matched to a gene: 4. The CDR3 contains 14 residues. The CDR3 is CASSDGGGIDTQYF. The CDR3 nucleotides read TGTGCCAGCAGTGACGGGGGGGGTATAGATACGCAGTATTTT.

The CDR3 sequence: CASSVLSSYNEQFF. The DNA of the CDR3 is TGTGCCAGCAGTGTACTGTCCTCCTACAATGAGCAGTTCTTC. The chain is built from TRBV6-1 and TRBJ2-1; D uncertain. Germline V gene data show CDR1 as MNHNS and CDR2 as SASEGT. V was shortened by 4 bases and J by 0 bases, with 7 bases between the two germline ends. CDR3 length: 14 amino acids.

The gene calls are TRBV4-2 and TRBJ2-5; D not certain. The V end was cut by 0 bases, the J end by 2 bases, with 10 bases between. The CDR3 is 15 amino acids. Germline loops: CDR1 LGHNA, CDR2 YNFKEQ. CDR3 sequence: CASSQDLWQQETQYF. The CDR3, as DNA: TGTGCCAGCAGCCAAGACCTCTGGCAGCAAGAGACCCAGTACTTC.

This chain joins TRBV5-6 and TRBJ1-4, with 7 bases matching TRBD1. Trimming cost V 4 bases and J 4 bases; bases outside gene matches: 7. Germline CDR1 and CDR2: SGHDT and YYEEEE. This CDR3 contains 15 residues. The CDR3 DNA reads TGTGCCAGCAGCCGTCGACAGGGCCTTAATGAAAAACTGTTTTTT. Amino acid sequence: CASSRRQGLNEKLFF. Filled out from reference TRBV5-6 and TRBJ1-4, the complete variable domain reads DAGVTQSPTHLIKTRGQQVTLRCSPKSGHDTVSWYQQALGQGPQFIFQYYEEEERQRGNFPDRFSGHQFPNYSSELNVNALLLGDSALYLCASSRRQGLNEKLFFGSGTQLSVL.

The chain employs TRBV5-1 and TRBJ1-4; TRBD1 is a possible D gene (6 bases). The CDR3 totals 14 residues. Germline values: CDR1 SGHRS, CDR2 YFSETQ. Trimming left V 1 base short and J 5 bases short, with 9 bases between. The CDR3 bases are TGCGCCAGCAGCTTGAGGCAGGGGAATGAAAAACTGTTTTTT. Translation gives CASSLRQGNEKLFF.

This rearrangement joins TRBV21-1 to TRBJ1-2; no check of the table's D call, TRBD1, against the DNA was made. TRBV21-1 has pseudogene status. The length of the CDR3 is 10 residues. The CDR3 sequence is CASTQGSNTF. The CDR3 nucleotides read TGTGCCAGCACACAGGGCTCCAACACCTTC.

The J gene is TRBJ1-2, the V gene TRBV5-4; no firm D call. Germline V CDR1 and CDR2: SGHNT, YYREEE (reference sequence). V dropped 3 bases and J dropped 4 bases, with 16 bases sitting between them. The CDR3 is 15 residues long. Written as DNA, the CDR3 is TGTGCCAGCAGCTCGAAAGAAAGTTGGCTCTATGGCTACACCTTC. Protein sequence: CASSSKESWLYGYTF. Variable domain in full (rest from reference TRBV5-4 and TRBJ1-2): ETGVTQSPTHLIKTRGQQVTLRCSSQSGHNTVSWYQQALGQGPQFIFQYYREEENGRGNFPPRFSGLQFPNYSSELNVNALELDDSALYLCASSSKESWLYGYTFGSGTRLTVV.

The CDR3 loop reads CASRRGDGNQPQHF. CDR3 in DNA: TGTGCCAGCAGGCGGGGGGACGGGAATCAGCCCCAGCATTTT. The chain is built from TRBV2 and TRBJ1-5; a weak D match, TRBD1 (5 bases). Looked up from germline, CDR1 is SNHLY and CDR2 is FYNNEI. This CDR3 has 14 amino acids. V was cut by 6 bases and J by 4 bases, with 13 bases left in between.

The V gene is TRBV9, the J gene TRBJ1-1; 10 bases are a match to TRBD1. Trimming removed 3 bases from V and 3 bases from J; junction bases left unmatched: 5. The germline V gene has CDR1 SGDLS and CDR2 YYNGEE. The CDR3 consists of 15 residues. CDR3 nucleotides: TGTGCCAGCAGCGCTTCCGGGACAGGGGACACTGAAGCTTTCTTT. Protein sequence: CASSASGTGDTEAFF.

The V and J genes are TRBV6-6 and TRBJ2-3, with D possibly being TRBD2 (7 bases). The CDR3 has 15 residues. Germline CDR1 MNHNY, CDR2 SVGAGI (reference sequence). Trimming cost V 5 bases and J 5 bases, with 17 bases left between them. The CDR3 bases are TGTGCCAGCAGTACATGGGGGGGGCCGGGAGATACGCAGTATTTT. This codes for CASSTWGGPGDTQYF.

This clone was observed a few times. This rearrangement joins TRBV2 to TRBJ2-2, with D possibly being TRBD2 (6 bases). The V end lost 0 bases, the J end lost 8 bases, and 10 bases lay between the germline ends. There are 14 residues in the CDR3. Germline-derived CDR1 and CDR2 are SNHLY and FYNNEI. CDR3 sequence reads: CASSEALRGGELFF. CDR3 DNA: TGTGCCAGCAGTGAAGCGCTTCGGGGGGGGGAGCTGTTTTTT.

This chain uses TRBV27 with TRBJ1-1; D is possibly TRBD1 (6 bases). Germline V gene data show CDR1 as MNHEY and CDR2 as SMNVEV (reference sequence). The CDR3 is 14 amino acids. V shed 2 bases and J shed 4 bases, with 11 bases lying between them. CDR3 region: CASSLLQGRTEAFF. The CDR3 nucleotides are TGTGCCAGCAGTTTACTCCAGGGGCGCACTGAAGCTTTCTTT.

A remark on this clone: One end of the junction fails to match germline, which may point to a read error. The chain is built from TRBV5-3 and TRBJ2-6, with 7 nucleotides matching TRBD1. TRBV5-3 is reported as an ORF; its role is uncertain. The CDR3 totals 18 residues. The CDR3 reads CARSLSGQAHSGANVLPF. CDR3 coding DNA: TGTGCCAGAAGCTTGTCCGGACAGGCCCACTCTGGGGCCAACGTCCTGCCTTTC.

The V and J genes are TRBV18 and TRBJ2-7, with 12 nucleotides matching TRBD1. J lost 7 bases, V lost 8 bases, and 9 bases had no gene match. CDR3 length equals 14 residues. Germline CDR1 is KGHSH and CDR2 is LQKENI. CDR3 in amino acids: CASGPGQGAVEQYF. Written as DNA, the CDR3 is TGTGCCAGCGGACCGGGACAGGGGGCCGTAGAGCAGTACTTC.

The chain uses TRBV6-6 and TRBJ2-7; 7 bases align to TRBD2. Per the germline V gene, CDR1 is MNHNY and CDR2 is SVGAGI (reference sequence). J gave up 2 bases and V 8 bases, and 9 bases lay outside the gene matches. This CDR3 is built from 14 residues. CDR3 sequence: CASSRLAVPYEQYF. In DNA form, the CDR3 reads TGTGCCAGCTCGAGGCTAGCGGTCCCCTACGAGCAGTACTTC.

The chain is built from TRBV21-1 and TRBJ2-2; TRBD2 was called by the table and not checked on the DNA. TRBV21-1 is a documented pseudogene. The CDR3 runs to 15 residues. The CDR3 sequence is CASSKGGEVTGELFF. The CDR3 DNA reads TGTGCCAGCAGCAAGGGGGGTGAGGTAACCGGGGAGCTGTTTTTT.

The CDR3 nucleotides read TGTGCCAGCAGTCCCAGGGGAGATTATGGCTACACCTTC. Its translation: CASSPRGDYGYTF. The chain combines TRBV27 with TRBJ1-2; maybe TRBD1 (6 bases). This CDR3 region has 13 residues. Trimming removed 5 bases at V and 5 bases at J, with 12 bases between. The germline gives CDR1 MNHEY, CDR2 SMNVEV (reference sequence).

The rearrangement links TRBV11-3 to TRBJ1-2, with unresolved D. CDR3 length: 14 amino acids. CDR1 SGHNT and CDR2 YENEEA come from the germline V gene. V shed 1 base and J shed 2 bases, with 8 bases lying between them. In nucleotides, the CDR3 is TGTGCCAGCAGCTTAGCGGGAAACAACTATGGCTACACCTTC. Residues: CASSLAGNNYGYTF.